In its sample, the clone carrying this T cell receptor (beta chain) was seen a few times. The sample originates from a study of blood T cell repertoires in COVID-19. Trimming removed 2 bases from V and 7 bases from J, with 6 bases in between. The germline V gene has CDR1 MNHEY and CDR2 SMNVEV (reference sequence). CDR3 length equals 12 residues. The data were produced by immunoSEQ multiplex PCR, yet TCRdb's version contains in-frame clones alone and is incomplete. This table holds 70,000 to 80,000 clones, 87% found once. V is TRBV27 and J is TRBJ2-1; D unresolved. Material: peripheral blood. The receptor comes from a woman between 45 and 60 years old with acute or convalescent COVID-19. The CDR3 region has the DNA TGTGCCAGCAGTTTAAACTTTAATGAGCAGTTCTTC. It is translated as CASSLNFNEQFF.